A single sample is the source of the 19 T cell receptor beta chains below, sequenced in a study of blood T cells in healthy people across ages. It was with a sample-barcoded 5' primer and a J-beta primer mix that a second PCR of roughly 6 to 12 cycles was run. TCRdb used MiXCR to reprocess the 5' RACE reads, holding one entry per CDR3 protein. The table lists approximately 730,000 distinct CDR3 sequences, 50% to 65% of them singletons, with under 50% in the top ten. Sequenced material: blood. The receptors originated from an elderly man in good health.

V usage is TRBV12-3 or TRBV12-4 and J usage is TRBJ1-1; TRBD1 agrees at 7 bases. The J segment lost 8 bases and the V segment lost 5 bases, leaving 5 bases of the junction unmatched. The CDR3 contains 12 residues. The CDR3 coding sequence is TGTGCCAGCAGTCGGCGACAGGGCGAAGCTTTCTTT. Translating it yields CASSRRQGEAFF.

The table lists this clonotype with a few counts. V gene TRBV7-2 combines with J gene TRBJ2-4; possibly TRBD1 or TRBD2 for D (5 bases each). The CDR3 covers 16 residues. Germline-derived CDR1 and CDR2 are SGHTA and FQGNSA. The V end was cut by 3 bases, the J end by 0 bases, with 12 bases between. Here the CDR3 DNA reads TGTGCCAGCAGCTTGCCCGGGGACGTAGCCAAAAACATTCAGTACTTC. It is translated as CASSLPGDVAKNIQYF.

This clonotype was picked up a small number of times. The J gene is TRBJ2-3, the V gene TRBV11-2; 7 bases align to TRBD1. The CDR3 covers 14 residues. V was pared by 4 bases and J by 9 bases, with 10 bases of the junction left unmatched. Germline CDR1 reads SGHAT; CDR2 reads FQNNGV. The CDR3 DNA sequence: TGTGCCAGCAGCTGGACAGGTGACCTCTTGACGCAGTATTTT. Amino acid sequence: CASSWTGDLLTQYF.

The V and J genes are TRBV7-3 and TRBJ2-3, with no clear D. Germline V gene data show CDR1 as SGHTA and CDR2 as FQGTGA. This CDR3 region has 15 residues. V was trimmed by 2 bases and J by 3 bases, leaving 12 bases between them. CDR3 loop: CASSLYGRPTDTQYF. The CDR3 DNA is TGTGCCAGCAGCTTATACGGCAGGCCGACAGATACGCAGTATTTT. The full variable domain, rest sourced from reference TRBV7-3 and TRBJ2-3, is GAGVSQTPSNKVTEKGKYVELRCDPISGHTALYWYRQSLGQGPEFLIYFQGTGAADDSGLPNDRFFAVRPEGSVSTLKIQRTERGDSAVYLCASSLYGRPTDTQYFGPGTRLTVL.

The chain couples TRBV20-1 to TRBJ2-7, with D tentatively TRBD2 (7 bases). CDR3 length: 15 residues. With 3 bases removed from V and 6 bases from J, the gap between germline ends came to 21 bases. From germline, CDR1 is DFQATT and CDR2 SNEGSKA (reference sequence). The CDR3 protein is CSASGGTKSGGEQYF. The CDR3 DNA reads as TGCAGTGCTAGCGGGGGGACAAAATCGGGGGGCGAGCAGTACTTC.

The DNA of the CDR3 is TGTGCCAGCAGTTTAAGAGCGGAAGAGACCCAGTACTTC. It is translated as CASSLRAEETQYF. The chain is built from TRBV27 and TRBJ2-5; possibly TRBD2 for D (5 bases). This CDR3 is 13 amino acids long. Trimming took 2 bases from V and 3 from J, leaving 7 bases between them. Germline values: CDR1 MNHEY, CDR2 SMNVEV (reference sequence).

This chain connects TRBV20-1 to TRBJ2-3; D gene unclear. V dropped 3 bases and J dropped 2 bases, with 9 bases sitting between them. This CDR3 has 13 residues. Germline V lookup: CDR1 DFQATT, CDR2 SNEGSKA (reference sequence). CDR3 nucleotides: TGCAGTGCTAGTTCCGATATCACAGATACGCAGTATTTT. Encoded protein: CSASSDITDTQYF.

This chain connects TRBV18 to TRBJ1-1, with D unclear. Germline CDR1 is KGHSH and CDR2 is LQKENI. CDR3 size: 16 residues. Trimming removed 4 bases from V and 5 bases from J, with 20 bases in between. CDR3 coding DNA: TGTGCCAGCTCACGCGACGGGAGTGCGTTTTGGACTGAAGCTTTCTTT. Residues: CASSRDGSAFWTEAFF.

This sequence joins TRBV9 and TRBJ2-1, with TRBD2 identical over 11 bases. The trim removed 0 bases at V and 7 bases at J, leaving 6 bases unmatched. The CDR3 contains 16 residues. In germline, CDR1 is SGDLS, CDR2 YYNGEE. This chain's CDR3 is CASSVESVAGGNEQFF. For the CDR3, the DNA is TGTGCCAGCAGCGTAGAATCAGTAGCGGGGGGGAATGAGCAGTTCTTC.

The genes are TRBV6-2 or TRBV6-3 and TRBJ2-1; the D gene is possibly TRBD2 (6 bases). CDR1 is MNHEY, CDR2 SVGEGT, per germline. V was pared by 2 bases and J by 4 bases, with 12 bases between. The CDR3 length is 15 residues. The CDR3 here is CASSYGGAAYNEQFF. CDR3 DNA: TGTGCCAGCAGTTACGGCGGGGCGGCATACAATGAGCAGTTCTTC.

The gene calls are TRBV7-6 and TRBJ2-1; 8 nucleotides align to TRBD2. Per germline, CDR1 SGHVS and CDR2 FNYEAQ. The length of the CDR3 is 17 residues. V gave up 1 base and J gave up 3 bases; unmatched junction bases: 8. CDR3 region: CASSLGPAGVLYNEQFF. The CDR3 nucleotides read TGTGCCAGCAGCTTAGGGCCAGCGGGAGTCCTCTACAATGAGCAGTTCTTC.

This clonotype was counted between two and nine times. This chain uses TRBV6-1 with TRBJ1-2; D is ambiguous. The CDR3 consists of 12 residues. Trimming cost V 3 bases and J 3 bases, with 5 bases left between them. Germline-derived CDR1 and CDR2 are MNHNS and SASEGT. The CDR3 here is CASSDRDYGYTF. Written as DNA, the CDR3 is TGTGCCAGCAGTGACCGTGACTATGGCTACACCTTC.

DNA for the CDR3: TGTGCCAGCAGTTCCGGACTAAAGCAAAACATTCAGTACTTC. Its translation is CASSSGLKQNIQYF. J is TRBJ2-7 and V is TRBV28; a possible D gene is TRBD2 (6 bases). The J call may be incorrect, as the DNA end agrees better with TRBJ2-4. In germline, CDR1 is MDHEN, CDR2 SYDVKM. CDR3 size: 14 residues.

V is TRBV29-1 and J is TRBJ2-7; D is ambiguous. CDR3 length: 13 residues. Germline values: CDR1 SQVTM, CDR2 ANQGSEA. Trimming removed 4 bases at V and 2 bases at J, with 12 bases between. CDR3 sequence reads: CSVGDPQPYEQYF. In DNA, the CDR3 is TGCAGCGTTGGAGACCCTCAACCCTACGAGCAGTACTTC.

The chain recombines TRBV2 with TRBJ2-4; D might be TRBD2 (5 bases). TRBJ2-7 explains the end of the DNA better; the J call may be wrong. This CDR3 comprises 13 residues. CDR1 and CDR2 from the germline V gene are SNHLY and FYNNEI. In DNA form, the CDR3 reads TGTGCCAGCAGTGATGGGGAGACCTACGAGCAGTACTTC. It encodes CASSDGETYEQYF.

Remarks on this clonotype: A read error may account for a junction end that differs from germline. J is TRBJ2-1 and V is TRBV29-1; no firm D call. The germline CDR1 and CDR2 sequences are SQVTM and ANQGSEA. This CDR3 is built from 12 residues. The DNA of the CDR3 is TGCGGCGTTGAAGATCGTGACAATGAGCAGTTCTTC. Protein: CGVEDRDNEQFF.

There are a few counts of this clonotype. The rearrangement links TRBV12-3 or TRBV12-4 to TRBJ2-1; 10 bases fit TRBD2. The CDR3 has 15 residues. V lost 3 bases, J lost 9 bases, and 8 bases stayed unmatched. The CDR3 region has the DNA TGTGCCAGCAGTTTTTTTCTAGCGGGAGTCGGTGAGCAGTTCTTC. It is translated as CASSFFLAGVGEQFF.

The chain carries TRBV29-1 and TRBJ1-2; D gene uncertain. Trimming left V 4 bases short and J 0 bases short, with 9 bases between. Germline assignment: CDR1 SQVTM and CDR2 ANQGSEA. This CDR3 contains 13 residues. CDR3 protein: CSVGVLSNYGYTF. The DNA for the CDR3 is TGCAGCGTTGGCGTACTATCTAACTATGGCTACACCTTC.

The chain links TRBV29-1 to TRBJ2-7, with TRBD2 as a possible D gene (6 bases). In germline, CDR1 is SQVTM, CDR2 ANQGSEA. CDR3 length: 14 amino acids. The chain's CDR3 is CGAGSVGLGGEQYF. CDR3 coding DNA: TGCGGGGCGGGGAGCGTTGGCCTCGGAGGCGAGCAGTACTTC.